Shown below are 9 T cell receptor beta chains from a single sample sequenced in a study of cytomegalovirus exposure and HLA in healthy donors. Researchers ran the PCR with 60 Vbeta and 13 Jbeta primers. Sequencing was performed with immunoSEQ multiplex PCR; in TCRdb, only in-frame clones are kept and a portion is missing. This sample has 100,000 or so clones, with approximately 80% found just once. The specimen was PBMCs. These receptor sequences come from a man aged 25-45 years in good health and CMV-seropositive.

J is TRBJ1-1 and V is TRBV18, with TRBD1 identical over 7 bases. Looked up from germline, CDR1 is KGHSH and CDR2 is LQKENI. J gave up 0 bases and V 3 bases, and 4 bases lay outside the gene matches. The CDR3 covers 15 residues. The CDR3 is CASSPGTDLNTEAFF. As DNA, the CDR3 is TGTGCCAGCTCACCCGGGACAGACCTGAACACTGAAGCTTTCTTT.

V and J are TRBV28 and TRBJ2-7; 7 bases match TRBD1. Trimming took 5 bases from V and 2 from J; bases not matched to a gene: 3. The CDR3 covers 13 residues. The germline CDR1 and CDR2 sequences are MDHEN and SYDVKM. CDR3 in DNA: TGTGCCAGCAGTGCGACAGGGACCTACGAGCAGTACTTC. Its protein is CASSATGTYEQYF.

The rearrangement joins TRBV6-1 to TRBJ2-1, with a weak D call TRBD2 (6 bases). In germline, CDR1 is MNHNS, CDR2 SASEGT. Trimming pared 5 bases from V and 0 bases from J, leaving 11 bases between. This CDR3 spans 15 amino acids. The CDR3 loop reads CASSPLGLSYNEQFF. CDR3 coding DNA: TGTGCCAGCAGTCCCTTGGGACTCTCCTACAATGAGCAGTTCTTC.

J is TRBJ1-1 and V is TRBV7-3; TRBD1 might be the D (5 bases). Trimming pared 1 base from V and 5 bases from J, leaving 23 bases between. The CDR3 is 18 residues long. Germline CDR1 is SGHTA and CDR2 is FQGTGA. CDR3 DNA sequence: TGTGCCAGCAGCTTAATGGGGGGGGGAGCGGGAATGGGGACTGAAGCTTTCTTT. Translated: CASSLMGGGAGMGTEAFF.

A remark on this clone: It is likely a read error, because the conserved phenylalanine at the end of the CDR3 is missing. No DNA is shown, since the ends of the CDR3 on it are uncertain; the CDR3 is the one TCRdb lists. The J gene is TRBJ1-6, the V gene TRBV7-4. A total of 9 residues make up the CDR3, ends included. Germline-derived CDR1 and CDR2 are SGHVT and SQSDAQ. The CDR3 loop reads CASSLRRND.

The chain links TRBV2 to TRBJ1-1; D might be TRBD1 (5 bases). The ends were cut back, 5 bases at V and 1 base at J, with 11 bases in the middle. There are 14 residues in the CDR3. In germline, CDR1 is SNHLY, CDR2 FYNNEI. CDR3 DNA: TGTGCCAGCAGTAATACAGGTGGGAACACTGAAGCTTTCTTT. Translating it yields CASSNTGGNTEAFF.

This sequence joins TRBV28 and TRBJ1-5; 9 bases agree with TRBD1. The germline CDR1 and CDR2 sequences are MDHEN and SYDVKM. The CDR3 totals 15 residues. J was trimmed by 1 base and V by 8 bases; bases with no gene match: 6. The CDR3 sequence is CASGPQGASNQPQHF. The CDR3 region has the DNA TGTGCCAGCGGACCACAGGGGGCAAGCAATCAGCCCCAGCATTTT. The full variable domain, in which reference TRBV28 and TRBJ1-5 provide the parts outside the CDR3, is DVKVTQSSRYLVKRTGEKVFLECVQDMDHENMFWYRQDPGLGLRLIYFSYDVKMKEKGDIPEGYSVSREKKERFSLILESASTNQTSMYLCASGPQGASNQPQHFGDGTRLSIL.

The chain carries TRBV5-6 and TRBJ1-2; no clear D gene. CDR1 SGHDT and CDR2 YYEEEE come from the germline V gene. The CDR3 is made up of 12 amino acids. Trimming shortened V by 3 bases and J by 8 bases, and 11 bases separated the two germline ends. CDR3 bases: TGTGCCAGCAGCTCTCTTCCTCGGGGCTACACCTTC. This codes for CASSSLPRGYTF.

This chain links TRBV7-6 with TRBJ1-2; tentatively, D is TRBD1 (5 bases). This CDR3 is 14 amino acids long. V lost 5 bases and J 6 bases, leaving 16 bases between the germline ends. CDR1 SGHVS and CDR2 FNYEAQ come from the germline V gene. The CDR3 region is CASSPRVPLDGYTF. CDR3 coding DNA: TGTGCCAGCAGCCCCAGGGTCCCTCTGGATGGCTACACCTTC.